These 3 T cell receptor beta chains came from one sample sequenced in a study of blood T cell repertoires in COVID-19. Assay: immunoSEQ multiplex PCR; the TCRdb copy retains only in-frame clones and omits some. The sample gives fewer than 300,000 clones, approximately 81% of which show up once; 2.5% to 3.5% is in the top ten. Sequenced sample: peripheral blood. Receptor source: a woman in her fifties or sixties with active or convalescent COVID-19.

As DNA, the CDR3 is TGTGCCAGCAGCTCGGGACAGGGGAACACTGAAGCTTTCTTT. It yields the protein CASSSGQGNTEAFF. This chain uses TRBV6-5 with TRBJ1-1, with TRBD1 matching 9 bases. Looked up from germline, CDR1 is MNHEY and CDR2 is SVGAGI. Trimming removed 6 bases from V and 1 base from J; junction bases left unmatched: 3. This CDR3 has 14 residues.

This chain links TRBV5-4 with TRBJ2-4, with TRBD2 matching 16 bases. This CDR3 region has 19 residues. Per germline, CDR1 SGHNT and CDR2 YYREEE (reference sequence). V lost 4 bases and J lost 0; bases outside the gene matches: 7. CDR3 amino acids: CASSVGLAGGLGAKNIQYF. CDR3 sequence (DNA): TGTGCCAGCAGCGTGGGACTAGCGGGGGGGTTAGGAGCCAAAAACATTCAGTACTTC.

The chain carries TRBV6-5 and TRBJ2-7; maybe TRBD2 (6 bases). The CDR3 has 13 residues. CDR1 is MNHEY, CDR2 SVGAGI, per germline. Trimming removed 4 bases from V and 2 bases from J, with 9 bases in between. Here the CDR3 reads CASSSGAPYEQYF. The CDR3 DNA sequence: TGTGCCAGCAGTTCGGGAGCCCCCTACGAGCAGTACTTC.